This passage covers 13 T cell receptor beta chains from one sample sequenced in a study of blood T cell repertoires in COVID-19. Produced via immunoSEQ multiplex PCR; TCRdb's table is partial and in-frame only. The top ten clones hold roughly a tenth of a sample with about 150,000 clones, 82% of them seen once. The material sequenced was peripheral blood. The receptors derive from an elderly woman with active or convalescent COVID-19.

J is TRBJ1-2 and V is TRBV5-1; 8 bases map to TRBD1. The CDR3 has 17 residues. The V and J ends lost 1 base and 8 bases, in that order; junction bases with no gene match: 16. In germline, CDR1 is SGHRS, CDR2 YFSETQ. CDR3 DNA sequence: TGCGCCAGCAGCTTGTCGCCGACAGGGGACGGGCCTGGAGGCTACACCTTC. It yields the protein CASSLSPTGDGPGGYTF.

This chain links TRBV28 with TRBJ1-3; D is undetermined. The CDR3 is 16 residues long. CDR1 and CDR2 (germline): MDHEN, SYDVKM. V lost 4 bases and J 0 bases, leaving 13 bases between the germline ends. The CDR3, as DNA: TGTGCCAGCAGTTACAAGGTGGGCGTCTCTGGAAACACCATATATTTT. Translation: CASSYKVGVSGNTIYF. The full variable domain, in which reference TRBV28 and TRBJ1-3 provide the parts outside the CDR3, is DVKVTQSSRYLVKRTGEKVFLECVQDMDHENMFWYRQDPGLGLRLIYFSYDVKMKEKGDIPEGYSVSREKKERFSLILESASTNQTSMYLCASSYKVGVSGNTIYFGEGSWLTVV.

V is TRBV5-1 and J is TRBJ1-5, with 7 bases lining up with TRBD1. CDR1 and CDR2 from the germline V gene are SGHRS and YFSETQ. The CDR3 totals 14 residues. V was pared by 3 bases and J by 3 bases, with 3 bases of the junction left unmatched. This CDR3 reads CASSYGTDNQPQHF. The CDR3 DNA reads TGCGCCAGCAGCTACGGGACAGACAATCAGCCCCAGCATTTT.

J is TRBJ2-2 and V is TRBV18; 13 nucleotides align to TRBD2. The germline gives CDR1 KGHSH, CDR2 LQKENI. Germline trimming cut 2 bases from V and 7 bases from J; bases unmatched to any gene: 4. The CDR3 spans 16 residues. For the CDR3, the DNA is TGTGCCAGCTCACCAGGACTAGCGGGAGTGGACGGGGAGCTGTTTTTT. The encoded protein is CASSPGLAGVDGELFF.

This clone was picked up one time. V and J are TRBV12-2 and TRBJ2-3; TRBD2, as called in the table, went unchecked against the DNA. TRBV12-2 is a pseudogene locus. The CDR3 covers 20 residues. CDR3 DNA sequence: TGTGCAAGTCGCTTAACTCAAATGTTTGTTCCGCCTTTAAACACAGATACGCAGTATTTT. It is translated as CASRLTQMFVPPLNTDTQYF.

The chain joins TRBV5-4 to TRBJ1-6, with 7 positions matching TRBD1. The V segment lost 5 bases and the J segment 10 bases; nucleotides outside the gene matches: 15. The CDR3 sequence is 16 residues long. Germline loops: CDR1 SGHNT, CDR2 YYREEE (reference sequence). The CDR3 DNA reads as TGTGCCAGCAGACCAATGCCGGGACAGAGTATCTCACCCCTCCACTTT. As protein: CASRPMPGQSISPLHF.

The chain links TRBV7-9 to TRBJ2-3; D is ambiguous. CDR3 length: 14 residues. The germline V and J ends were trimmed by 3 bases and 2 bases, with 9 bases remaining between them. Germline CDR1 SEHNR, CDR2 FQNEAQ (reference sequence). CDR3 in DNA: TGTGCCAGCAGCTTGACTGGAACCACAGATACGCAGTATTTT. It yields the protein CASSLTGTTDTQYF.

The rearrangement joins TRBV6-1 to TRBJ1-2; possible D gene TRBD1, 6 bases. Germline CDR1 MNHNS, CDR2 SASEGT. V gave up 4 bases and J gave up 4 bases, with 19 bases separating them. This CDR3 region has 16 residues. DNA for the CDR3: TGTGCCAGCAGTGTTTATCGAGGGGGTTCTGTCTATGGCTACACCTTC. Translating it yields CASSVYRGGSVYGYTF.

V is TRBV27 and J is TRBJ1-2, with TRBD1 matching 7 bases. V trimming: 3 bases; J trimming: 4 bases; junction bases outside the gene matches: 5. The CDR3 sequence is 14 residues long. Germline lookup yields CDR1 MNHEY and CDR2 SMNVEV (reference sequence). The CDR3 region is CASSFRQGSYGYTF. The CDR3 DNA follows: TGTGCCAGCAGTTTTCGACAGGGTTCCTATGGCTACACCTTC.

V usage is TRBV7-6 and J usage is TRBJ2-2; weak D call: TRBD2 (5 bases). Germline assignment: CDR1 SGHVS and CDR2 FNYEAQ. Trimming took off 5 bases at V and 1 base at J, with 14 bases between the two ends. The CDR3 is 16 residues long. DNA for the CDR3: TGTGCCAGCAGCGAGGGCCACCGCCGGAACACCGGGGAGCTGTTTTTT. This codes for CASSEGHRRNTGELFF.

The chain uses TRBV28 and TRBJ2-7, with 8 positions matching TRBD2. Germline CDR1 reads MDHEN; CDR2 reads SYDVKM. This CDR3 region has 12 residues. V was pared by 8 bases and J by 2 bases, with 2 bases of the junction left unmatched. CDR3 in amino acids: CASREGTYEQYF. Here the CDR3 DNA reads TGTGCCAGCCGGGAGGGAACCTACGAGCAGTACTTC.

This clone was found a few times. V usage is TRBV19 and J usage is TRBJ1-2; 8 nucleotides agree with TRBD1. The ends lost 5 bases at V and 4 bases at J; junction bases unmatched: 6. The CDR3 contains 14 residues. The germline V gene has CDR1 LNHDA and CDR2 SQIVND (reference sequence). The CDR3 spells CASSFRQGTYGYTF. Written as DNA, the CDR3 is TGTGCCAGTAGTTTCCGACAGGGGACCTATGGCTACACCTTC.

Concerning this clone itself: Germline and junction disagree at one end, which may indicate a read error. V and J are TRBV2 and TRBJ1-5, with a possible D match to TRBD1 (5 bases). Germline assignment: CDR1 SNHLY and CDR2 FYNNEI. The CDR3 loop spans 13 amino acids. CDR3 in amino acids: CASSDRINQPQHF. The DNA for the CDR3 is TGTGCCAGTAGTGACAGAATCAATCAGCCCCAGCATTTT. Complete variable domain (other parts from reference TRBV2 and TRBJ1-5): EPEVTQTPSHQVTQMGQEVILRCVPISNHLYFYWYRQILGQKVEFLVSFYNNEISEKSEIFDDQFSVERPDGSNFTLKIRSTKLEDSAMYFCASSDRINQPQHFGDGTRLSIL.